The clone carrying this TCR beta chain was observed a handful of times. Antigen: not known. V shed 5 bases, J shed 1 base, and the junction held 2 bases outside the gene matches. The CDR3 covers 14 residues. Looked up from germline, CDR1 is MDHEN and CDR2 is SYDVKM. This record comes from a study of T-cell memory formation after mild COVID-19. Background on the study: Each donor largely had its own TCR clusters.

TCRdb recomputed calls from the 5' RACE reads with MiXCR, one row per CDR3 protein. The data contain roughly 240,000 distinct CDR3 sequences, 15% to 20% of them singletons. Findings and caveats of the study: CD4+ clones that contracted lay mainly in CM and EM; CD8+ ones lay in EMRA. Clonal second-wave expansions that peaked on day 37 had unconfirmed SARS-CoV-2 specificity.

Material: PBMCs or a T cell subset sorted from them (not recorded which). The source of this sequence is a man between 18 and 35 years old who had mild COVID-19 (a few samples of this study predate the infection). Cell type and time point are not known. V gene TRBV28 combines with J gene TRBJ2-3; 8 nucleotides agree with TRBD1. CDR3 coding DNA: TGTGCCAGCAGTATGACAGGGGGCACAGATACGCAGTATTTT. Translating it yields CASSMTGGTDTQYF.